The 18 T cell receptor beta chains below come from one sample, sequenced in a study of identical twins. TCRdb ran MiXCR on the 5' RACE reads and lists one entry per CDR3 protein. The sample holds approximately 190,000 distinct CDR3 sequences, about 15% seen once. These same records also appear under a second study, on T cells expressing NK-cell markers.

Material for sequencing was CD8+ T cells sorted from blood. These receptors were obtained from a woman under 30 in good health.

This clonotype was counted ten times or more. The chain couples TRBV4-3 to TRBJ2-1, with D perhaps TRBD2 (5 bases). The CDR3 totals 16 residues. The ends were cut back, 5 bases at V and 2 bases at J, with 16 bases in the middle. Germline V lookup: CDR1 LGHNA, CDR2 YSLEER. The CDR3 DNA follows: TGCGCCAGCAGCGCGAAGGGAGACACCACCTACAATGAGCAGTTCTTC. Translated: CASSAKGDTTYNEQFF.

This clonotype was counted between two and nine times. The CDR3 spells CSVAGTAGGFNEQFF. Here the CDR3 DNA reads TGCAGCGTTGCGGGAACGGCGGGAGGGTTCAATGAGCAGTTCTTC. The chain combines TRBV29-1 with TRBJ2-1, with TRBD2 matching over 9 bases. The length of the CDR3 is 15 residues. The germline CDR1 and CDR2 sequences are SQVTM and ANQGSEA. J lost 6 bases, V lost 4 bases, and 10 bases had no gene match.

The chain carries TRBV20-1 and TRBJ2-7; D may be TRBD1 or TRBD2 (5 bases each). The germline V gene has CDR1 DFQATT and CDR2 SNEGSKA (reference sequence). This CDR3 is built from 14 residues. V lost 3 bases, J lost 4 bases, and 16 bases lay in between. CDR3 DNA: TGCAGTGCTAGGGAACTACTAGAGGGGTACGAGCAGTACTTC. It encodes CSARELLEGYEQYF.

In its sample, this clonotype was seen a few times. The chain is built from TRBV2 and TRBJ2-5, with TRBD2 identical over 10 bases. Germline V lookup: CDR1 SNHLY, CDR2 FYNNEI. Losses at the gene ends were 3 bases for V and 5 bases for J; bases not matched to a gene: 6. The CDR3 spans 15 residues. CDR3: CASSDSSGGRETQYF. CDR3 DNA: TGTGCCAGCAGTGACTCTAGCGGGGGAAGGGAGACCCAGTACTTC.

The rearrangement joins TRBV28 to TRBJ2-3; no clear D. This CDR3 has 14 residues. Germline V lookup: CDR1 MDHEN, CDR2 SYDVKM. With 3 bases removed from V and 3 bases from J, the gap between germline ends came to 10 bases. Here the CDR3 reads CASSLNSATDTQYF. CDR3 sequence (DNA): TGTGCCAGCAGTTTGAATTCAGCAACAGATACGCAGTATTTT.

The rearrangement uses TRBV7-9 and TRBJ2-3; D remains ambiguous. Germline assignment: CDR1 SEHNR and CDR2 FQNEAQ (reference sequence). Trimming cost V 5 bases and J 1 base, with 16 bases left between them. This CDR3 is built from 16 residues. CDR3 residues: CASSPSASVRTDTQYF. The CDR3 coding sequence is TGTGCCAGCAGCCCGAGCGCATCAGTCCGCACAGATACGCAGTATTTT.

The CDR3: CASSPLRGTASYEQYF. CDR3 sequence (DNA): TGTGCCAGCAGCCCCCTGCGGGGGACAGCCTCCTACGAGCAGTACTTC. V is TRBV7-6 and J is TRBJ2-7; D may match TRBD1 or TRBD2 (7 bases each). The CDR3 totals 16 residues. V was pared by 5 bases and J by 0 bases, with 17 bases between. Germline V CDR1 and CDR2: SGHVS, FNYEAQ.

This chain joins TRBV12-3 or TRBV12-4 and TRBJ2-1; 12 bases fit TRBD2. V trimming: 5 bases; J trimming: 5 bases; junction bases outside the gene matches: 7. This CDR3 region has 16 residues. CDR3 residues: CASSGPSGGAHNEQFF. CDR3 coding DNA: TGTGCCAGCAGTGGACCTAGCGGGGGGGCCCACAATGAGCAGTTCTTC.

The CDR3 DNA reads as TGTGCCAGCACGGCCGGAGCGAACACCGGGGAGCTGTTTTTT. Translating gives CASTAGANTGELFF. The V and J genes are TRBV12-3 or TRBV12-4 and TRBJ2-2; no reliable D call. This CDR3 region has 14 residues. V lost 7 bases and J lost 0, with 9 bases in between.

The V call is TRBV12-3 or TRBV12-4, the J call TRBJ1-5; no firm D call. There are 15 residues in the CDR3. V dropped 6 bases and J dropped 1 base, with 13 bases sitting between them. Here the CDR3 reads CASSDERASNQPQHF. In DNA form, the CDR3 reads TGTGCCAGCAGCGACGAACGGGCGAGCAATCAGCCCCAGCATTTT.

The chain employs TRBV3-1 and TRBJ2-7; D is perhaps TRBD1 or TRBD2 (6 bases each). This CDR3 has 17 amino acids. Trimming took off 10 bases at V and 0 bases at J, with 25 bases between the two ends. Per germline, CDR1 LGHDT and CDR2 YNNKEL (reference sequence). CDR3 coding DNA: TGTGCCACCTGCCCAGGGGAGGTGCGGGCCGCCTCCTACGAGCAGTACTTC. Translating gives CATCPGEVRAASYEQYF.

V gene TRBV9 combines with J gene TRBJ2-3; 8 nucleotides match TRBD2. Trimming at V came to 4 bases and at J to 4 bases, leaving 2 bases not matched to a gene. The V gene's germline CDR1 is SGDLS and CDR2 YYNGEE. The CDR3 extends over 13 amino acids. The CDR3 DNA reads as TGTGCCAGCAGCCGGGGGGGCCCAGATACGCAGTATTTT. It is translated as CASSRGGPDTQYF.

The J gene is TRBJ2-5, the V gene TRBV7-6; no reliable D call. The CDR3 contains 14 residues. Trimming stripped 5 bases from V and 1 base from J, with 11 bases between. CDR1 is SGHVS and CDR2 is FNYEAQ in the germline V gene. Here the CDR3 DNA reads TGTGCCAGCAGCCCGGTTGGTCCCCAAGAGACCCAGTACTTC. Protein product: CASSPVGPQETQYF.

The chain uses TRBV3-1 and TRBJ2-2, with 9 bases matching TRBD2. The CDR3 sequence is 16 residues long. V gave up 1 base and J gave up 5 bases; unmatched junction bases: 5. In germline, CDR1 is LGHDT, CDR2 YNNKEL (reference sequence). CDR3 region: CASSQVASGVTGELFF. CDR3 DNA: TGTGCCAGCAGCCAAGTCGCTAGCGGGGTGACCGGGGAGCTGTTTTTT.

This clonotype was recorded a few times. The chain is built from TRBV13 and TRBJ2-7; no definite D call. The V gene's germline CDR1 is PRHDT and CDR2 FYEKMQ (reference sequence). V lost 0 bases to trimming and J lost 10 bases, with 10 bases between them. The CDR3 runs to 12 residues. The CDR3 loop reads CASSLGRQEQYF. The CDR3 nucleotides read TGTGCCAGCAGCTTAGGCCGACAAGAACAGTACTTC.

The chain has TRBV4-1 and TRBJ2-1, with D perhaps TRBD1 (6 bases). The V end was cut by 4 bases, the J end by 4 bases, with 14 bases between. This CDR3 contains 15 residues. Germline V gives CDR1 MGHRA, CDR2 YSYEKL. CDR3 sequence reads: CASSPRVTGYNEQFF. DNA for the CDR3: TGCGCCAGCAGCCCGAGAGTTACAGGGTACAATGAGCAGTTCTTC.

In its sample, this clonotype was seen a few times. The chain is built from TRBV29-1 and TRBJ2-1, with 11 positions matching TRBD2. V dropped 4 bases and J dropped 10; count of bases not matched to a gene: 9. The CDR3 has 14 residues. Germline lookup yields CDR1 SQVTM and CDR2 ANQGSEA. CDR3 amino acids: CSVVPSGGPPEQFF. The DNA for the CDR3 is TGCAGCGTTGTCCCTAGCGGGGGGCCCCCCGAGCAGTTCTTC.

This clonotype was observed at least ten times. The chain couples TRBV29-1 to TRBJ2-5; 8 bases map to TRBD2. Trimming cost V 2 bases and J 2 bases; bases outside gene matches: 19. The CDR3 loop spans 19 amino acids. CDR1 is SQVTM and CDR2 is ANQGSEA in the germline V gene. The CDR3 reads CSVERGTGLGQNSQETQYF. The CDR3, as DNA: TGCAGCGTTGAACGTGGTACGGGACTAGGACAAAATTCGCAAGAGACCCAGTACTTC.